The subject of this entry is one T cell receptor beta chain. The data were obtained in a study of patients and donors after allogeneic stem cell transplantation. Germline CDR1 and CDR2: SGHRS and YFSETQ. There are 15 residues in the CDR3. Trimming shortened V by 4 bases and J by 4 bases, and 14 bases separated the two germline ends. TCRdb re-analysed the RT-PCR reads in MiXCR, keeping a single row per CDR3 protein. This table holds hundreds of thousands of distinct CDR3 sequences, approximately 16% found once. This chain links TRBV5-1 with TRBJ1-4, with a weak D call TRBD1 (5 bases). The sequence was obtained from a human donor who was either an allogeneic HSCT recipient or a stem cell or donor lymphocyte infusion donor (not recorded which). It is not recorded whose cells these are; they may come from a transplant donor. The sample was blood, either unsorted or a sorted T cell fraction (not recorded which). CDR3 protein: CASSMVGTGNEKLFF. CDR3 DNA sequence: TGCGCCAGCAGCATGGTCGGGACGGGTAATGAAAAACTGTTTTTT.